This passage covers 8 T cell receptor beta chains from one sample sequenced in a study of cytomegalovirus exposure and HLA in healthy donors. Both 60 Vbeta primers and 13 Jbeta primers went into the PCR. Profiled with immunoSEQ multiplex PCR; TCRdb holds only in-frame clones, not every one. Of around 110,000 clones in the sample, more than 65% were seen once. The source material was PBMCs. The receptors derive from a woman aged 45-65 years in good health and CMV-seropositive.

J is TRBJ2-3 and V is TRBV7-9; 7 bases match TRBD2. V lost 3 bases and J lost 3; bases outside the gene matches: 6. Germline V gene sequence: CDR1 SEHNR, CDR2 FQNEAQ (reference sequence). The CDR3 consists of 15 residues. The CDR3 DNA sequence: TGTGCCAGCAGCTTCTCGGGGGGTTGGACAGATACGCAGTATTTT. Translation gives CASSFSGGWTDTQYF.

The V gene is TRBV18, the J gene TRBJ2-5; a possible D gene is TRBD2 (5 bases). Trimming took 3 bases from V and 3 from J, leaving 14 bases between them. The length of the CDR3 is 15 residues. CDR1 is KGHSH, CDR2 LQKENI, per germline. CDR3 bases: TGTGCCAGCTCACCCCCCGCAAGCGGTAAAGAGACCCAGTACTTC. Its translation: CASSPPASGKETQYF.

This clone was seen more than once but under ten times. The genes are TRBV6-5 and TRBJ1-1, with a tentative D call TRBD1 (6 bases). Looked up from germline, CDR1 is MNHEY and CDR2 is SVGAGI. V was clipped by 6 bases and J by 5 bases, with 16 bases between them. CDR3 length: 14 amino acids. The CDR3 is CASRTQGRGTEAFF. In DNA, the CDR3 is TGTGCCAGCAGGACGCAGGGGAGAGGAACTGAAGCTTTCTTT.

The rearrangement links TRBV11-2 to TRBJ2-1, with D perhaps matching TRBD1 (8 bases). Deletions cut 3 bases from V and 5 bases from J, with 11 bases between. Germline V gene sequence: CDR1 SGHAT, CDR2 FQNNGV. The CDR3 is 14 amino acids. CDR3 sequence: CASSFTGGDNEQFF. In DNA, the CDR3 is TGTGCCAGCAGCTTCACAGGGGGGGACAATGAGCAGTTCTTC.

In this sample, this clone turned up a few times. The chain has TRBV30 and TRBJ2-5; D call uncertain. V lost 1 base, J lost 0 bases, and 12 bases lay in between. This CDR3 is built from 15 residues. Germline lookup yields CDR1 GTSNPN and CDR2 SVGIG (reference sequence). This chain's CDR3 is CAWSDNTEYQETQYF. The CDR3, as DNA: TGTGCCTGGAGTGATAATACGGAGTACCAAGAGACCCAGTACTTC.

The V gene is TRBV7-8, the J gene TRBJ1-6; possibly TRBD1 for D (5 bases). The V gene's germline CDR1 is SGHVS and CDR2 FQNEAQ. V shed 5 bases and J shed 7 bases, with 18 bases lying between them. CDR3 length: 16 residues. Here the CDR3 DNA reads TGTGCCAGCAGCCCCGATTGGGGCGCGATAAATTCACCCCTCCACTTT. This codes for CASSPDWGAINSPLHF.

This clone has only one observation. The chain joins TRBV7-3 to TRBJ2-3, with unresolved D. The germline CDR1 and CDR2 sequences are SGHTA and FQGTGA. This CDR3 region has 14 residues. Trimming stripped 2 bases from V and 1 base from J, with 7 bases between. The CDR3 region is CASSLGPGTDTQYF. The CDR3 region has the DNA TGTGCCAGCAGCTTAGGCCCAGGCACAGATACGCAGTATTTT.

The V call is TRBV19, the J call TRBJ1-1; maybe TRBD1 (5 bases). This CDR3 is 13 amino acids long. The germline gives CDR1 LNHDA, CDR2 SQIVND (reference sequence). V was pared by 6 bases and J by 2 bases, with 10 bases between. The CDR3 bases are TGTGCCAGTAGCCTGACAGTTAACACTGAAGCTTTCTTT. Its protein product is CASSLTVNTEAFF.